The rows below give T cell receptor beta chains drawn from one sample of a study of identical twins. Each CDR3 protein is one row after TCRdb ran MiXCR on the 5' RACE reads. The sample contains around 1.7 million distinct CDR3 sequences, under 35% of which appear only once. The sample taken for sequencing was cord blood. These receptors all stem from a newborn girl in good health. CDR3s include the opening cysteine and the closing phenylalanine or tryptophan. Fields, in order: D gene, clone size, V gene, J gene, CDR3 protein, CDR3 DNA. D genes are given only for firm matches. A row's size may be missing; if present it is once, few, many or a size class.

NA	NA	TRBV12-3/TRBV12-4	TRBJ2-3	CASRIQTVGTPDTQYF	TGTGCCAGCAGGATCCAGACGGTTGGGACCCCAGATACGCAGTATTTT
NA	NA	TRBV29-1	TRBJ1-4	CSANIWGERLFF	TGCAGCGCTAACATCTGGGGTGAAAGACTGTTTTTT
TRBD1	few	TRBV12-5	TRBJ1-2	CASGSPDRGVRDYGYTF	TGTGCTAGTGGTTCGCCGGACAGGGGGGTCCGGGACTATGGCTACACCTTC
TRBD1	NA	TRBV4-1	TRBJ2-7	CASSQVPTGNEQYF	TGCGCCAGCAGCCAAGTCCCGACAGGGAACGAGCAGTACTTC
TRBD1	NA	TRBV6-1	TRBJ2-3	CASSESGTGVHTQYF	TGTGCCAGCAGTGAATCCGGGACAGGGGTTCATACGCAGTATTTT
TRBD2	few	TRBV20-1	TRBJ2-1	CSASILAPTYNEQFF	TGCAGTGCTTCGATACTAGCGCCTACCTACAATGAGCAGTTCTTC
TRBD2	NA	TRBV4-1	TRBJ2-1	CANSSRREGSNEQFF	TGCGCCAACAGCTCGAGGCGGGAGGGTAGCAATGAGCAGTTCTTC
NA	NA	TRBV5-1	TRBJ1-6	CASSLVGRSTYNSPLHF	TGCGCCAGCAGCTTGGTTGGACGGTCGACCTATAATTCACCCCTCCACTTT
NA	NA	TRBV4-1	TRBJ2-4	CASSQYGQAKNIQYF	TGCGCCAGCAGCCAATATGGGCAAGCCAAAAACATTCAGTACTTC
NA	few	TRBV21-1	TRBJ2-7	CASSKEETRGYEQYF	TGTGCCAGCAGCAAAGAGGAGACCAGGGGCTACGAGCAGTACTTC
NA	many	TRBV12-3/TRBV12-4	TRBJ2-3	CASRAGDRDTDTQYF	TGTGCCAGCAGAGCTGGAGACAGAGACACAGATACGCAGTATTTT
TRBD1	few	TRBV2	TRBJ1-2	CASSTRGQGRGGYTF	TGTGCCAGCAGTACCCGAGGACAGGGCAGGGGGGGCTACACCTTC
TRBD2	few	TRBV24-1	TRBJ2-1	CATSDLGAGVNYNEQFF	TGTGCCACCAGTGATTTGGGGGCGGGAGTCAACTACAATGAGCAGTTCTTC
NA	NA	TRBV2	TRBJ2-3	CASKPIAVDTQYF	TGTGCCAGCAAGCCGATAGCGGTGGATACGCAGTATTTT
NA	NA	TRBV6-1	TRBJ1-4	CASSVQQMKEKLFF	TGTGCCAGCAGTGTACAGCAAATGAAGGAAAAACTGTTTTTT
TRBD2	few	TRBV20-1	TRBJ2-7	CSARATSGNYEQYF	TGCAGTGCTAGGGCGACTAGCGGGAACTACGAGCAGTACTTC
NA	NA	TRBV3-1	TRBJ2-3	CASSGWGTSTDTQYF	TGTGCCAGCAGCGGGTGGGGGACTAGCACAGATACGCAGTATTTT
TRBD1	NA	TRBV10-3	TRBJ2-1	CATEGGQGSYNGQFF	TGTGCCACGGAGGGGGGACAGGGGAGCTACAATGGGCAGTTCTTC
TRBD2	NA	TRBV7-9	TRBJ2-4	CASSPRLAGYKNIQYF	TGTGCCAGCAGTCCTAGACTAGCGGGATACAAAAACATTCAGTACTTC
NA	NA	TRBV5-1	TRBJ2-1	CASSPWGGHVSYNEQFF	TGCGCCAGCAGCCCGTGGGGTGGCCATGTCTCCTACAATGAGCAGTTCTTC
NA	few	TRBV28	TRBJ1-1	CASSHPRVEAFF	TGTGCCAGCAGCCACCCCAGGGTAGAGGCTTTCTTT
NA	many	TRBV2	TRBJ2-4	CACSGDSGNIQYF	TGTGCCTGCAGTGGAGACTCAGGGAACATTCAGTACTTC
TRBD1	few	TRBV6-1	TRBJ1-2	CASREDRGLYGYTF	TGTGCCAGCAGGGAGGACAGGGGGCTCTATGGCTACACCTTC
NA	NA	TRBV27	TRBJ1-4	CASSLSHGEKLFF	TGTGCCAGCAGTTTATCGCATGGTGAAAAACTGTTTTTT
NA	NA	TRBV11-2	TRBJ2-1	CASSRSLASLGNEQFF	TGTGCCAGCAGCCGCTCCCTAGCGTCCTTAGGGAATGAGCAGTTCTTC
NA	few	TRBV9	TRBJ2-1	CASSVDLGSANEQFF	TGTGCCAGCAGCGTTGATTTGGGGTCGGCCAATGAGCAGTTCTTC
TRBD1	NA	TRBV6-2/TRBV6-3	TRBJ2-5	CASSYMKGAYGQYF	TGTGCCAGCAGTTACATGAAGGGGGCCTACGGGCAGTACTTC
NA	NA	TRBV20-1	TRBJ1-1	CSARGADTEAFF	TGCAGTGCTAGAGGAGCTGACACTGAAGCTTTCTTT
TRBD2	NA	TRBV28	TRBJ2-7	CASSFGLAGGEQYF	TGTGCCAGCAGTTTCGGGCTAGCGGGAGGCGAGCAGTACTTC
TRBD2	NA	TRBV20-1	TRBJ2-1	CSASLRTRGSEQFF	TGCAGTGCTAGTCTCCGGACTAGAGGGAGTGAGCAGTTCTTC
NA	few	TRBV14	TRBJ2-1	CASRRARSGMDEQFF	TGTGCCAGCAGGCGTGCTAGGTCGGGGATGGATGAGCAGTTCTTC
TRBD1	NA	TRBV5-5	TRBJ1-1	CASSPVPGQGWITEAFF	TGTGCCAGCAGCCCGGTCCCGGGACAGGGATGGATCACTGAAGCTTTCTTT
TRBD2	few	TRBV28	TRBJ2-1	CASSGGTSSDHEQFF	TGTGCCAGCAGTGGAGGGACTAGTTCTGATCATGAGCAGTTCTTC
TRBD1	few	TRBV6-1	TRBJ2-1	CASSELDRPSYNEQFF	TGTGCCAGTAGTGAATTGGACAGGCCCTCCTACAATGAGCAGTTCTTC
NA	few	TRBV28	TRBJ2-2	CASSLPLANTGELFF	TGTGCCAGCAGTTTACCCCTCGCGAACACCGGGGAGCTGTTTTTT
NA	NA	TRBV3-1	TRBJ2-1	CASSRLAFDEQFF	TGTGCCAGCTCCCGGCTAGCGTTCGATGAGCAGTTCTTC
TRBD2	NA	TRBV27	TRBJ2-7	CASRLAGVRGTEQYF	TGTGCCAGTCGGCTAGCGGGAGTTAGGGGTACCGAGCAGTACTTC
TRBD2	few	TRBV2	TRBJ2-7	CASTPGLALYNEQYF	TGTGCCAGCACCCCGGGACTAGCACTATACAATGAGCAGTACTTC
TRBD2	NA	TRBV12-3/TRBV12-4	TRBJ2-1	CASSPGLAGGGNEQFF	TGTGCCAGCAGTCCTGGACTAGCGGGGGGGGGCAATGAGCAGTTCTTC
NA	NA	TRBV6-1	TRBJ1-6	CASSIAYNSPLHF	TGTGCCAGCAGTATCGCCTATAATTCACCCCTCCACTTT
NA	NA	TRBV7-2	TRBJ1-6	CASSFGESPLHF	TGTGCCAGCAGCTTTGGGGAATCACCCCTCCACTTT
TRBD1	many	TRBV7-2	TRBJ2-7	CASSVRQGSYEQYF	TGTGCCAGCAGTGTTCGACAGGGGAGCTACGAGCAGTACTTC
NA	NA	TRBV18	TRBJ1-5	CASSPPLINQPQHF	TGTGCCAGCTCACCACCATTAATCAATCAGCCCCAGCATTTT
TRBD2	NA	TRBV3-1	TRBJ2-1	CASSQPGGYNEQFF	TGTGCCAGCAGCCAACCGGGAGGTTACAATGAGCAGTTCTTC
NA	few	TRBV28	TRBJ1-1	CASSLWRSPEAFF	TGTGCCAGCAGTTTATGGAGGAGCCCTGAAGCTTTCTTT
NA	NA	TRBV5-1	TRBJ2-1	CASNLKDSYNEQFF	TGCGCCAGCAACCTAAAGGACAGTTACAATGAGCAGTTCTTC
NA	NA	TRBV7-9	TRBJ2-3	CASSHPGHTDTQYF	TGTGCCAGCAGCCACCCGGGACACACAGATACGCAGTATTTT
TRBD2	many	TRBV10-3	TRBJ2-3	CATGGVELLDTQYF	TGTGCCACCGGGGGGGTTGAGTTGCTGGATACGCAGTATTTT
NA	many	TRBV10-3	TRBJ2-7	CAISESSLPMPYEQYF	TGTGCCATCAGTGAGTCGAGTCTCCCAATGCCCTACGAGCAGTACTTC
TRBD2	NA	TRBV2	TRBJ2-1	CASSESGSLSEQFF	TGTGCCAGCAGTGAAAGCGGGAGTCTGTCCGAGCAGTTCTTC
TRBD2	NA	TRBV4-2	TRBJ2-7	CASSQDETSPTYEQYF	TGTGCCAGCAGCCAAGATGAGACTAGCCCCACCTACGAGCAGTACTTC
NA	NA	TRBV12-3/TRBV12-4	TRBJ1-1	CASSLGPREAFF	TGTGCCAGCAGTTTGGGGCCGAGGGAAGCTTTCTTT
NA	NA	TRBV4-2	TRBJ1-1	CASSQDRRSVNTEAFF	TGTGCCAGCAGCCAAGATAGGCGGTCGGTGAACACTGAAGCTTTCTTT
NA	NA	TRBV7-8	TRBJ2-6	CASSLVPGHSNSGANVLTF	TGTGCCAGCAGCTTAGTTCCAGGACACTCAAATTCTGGGGCCAACGTCCTGACTTTC
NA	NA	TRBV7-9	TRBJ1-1	CASSLRGGAMNTEAFF	TGTGCCAGCAGCTTAAGGGGTGGAGCTATGAACACTGAAGCTTTCTTT
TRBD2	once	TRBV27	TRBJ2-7	CASSLPRRGASYEQYF	TGTGCCAGCAGTTTACCGCGGCGGGGGGCATCCTACGAGCAGTACTTC
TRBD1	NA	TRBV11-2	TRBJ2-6	CASSLQGAVSGANVLTF	TGTGCCAGCAGCTTACAGGGGGCGGTTTCTGGGGCCAACGTCCTGACTTTC
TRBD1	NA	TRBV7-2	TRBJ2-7	CASSLGARQGAYEQYF	TGTGCCAGCAGCTTAGGAGCCCGACAGGGGGCTTACGAGCAGTACTTC